This T cell receptor (beta chain) was recovered during a study of cytomegalovirus exposure and HLA in healthy donors. Study-wide findings and caveats: The tendency of first-cohort TCR clusters to co-occur in the roughly 120 validation repertoires was identified by a subsequent analysis. There were some public TCRs occurring in many donors, but most TCR sequences were rare. In vitro work confirmed that three CMV-associated chains recognize CMV antigens.

On this clone itself: Antigen specificity is unknown.

CDR3 size: 11 residues. V lost 6 bases and J lost 8, with 10 bases in between. Germline loops: CDR1 PRHDT, CDR2 FYEKMQ (reference sequence). The approximately 120-subject validation cohort, separate from the roughly 700-subject first cohort, included the donors. Data came from immunoSEQ multiplex PCR; TCRdb stores just in-frame clones and leaves some out. The profile covers roughly 330,000 clones, with approximately 86% appearing a single time and roughly 1.2% taken by the ten largest. Sequencing was done on a sample of PBMCs. The clonotype comes from a woman aged 25-40 years in good health and CMV-seropositive. V and J are TRBV13 and TRBJ1-1, with a weak D call TRBD1 (6 bases). CDR3 sequence reads: CASRGASEAFF. The CDR3, as DNA: TGTGCCAGCAGGGGGGCCTCGGAAGCTTTCTTT.